This T cell receptor beta chain originates from a study of blood T cells in healthy people across ages. Study-wide results and caveats: As naive T cell percentage varied, TCR beta diversity correlated strongly with it.

The CDR3 has 15 residues. Germline CDR1 SNHLY, CDR2 FYNNEI. J was trimmed by 7 bases and V by 3 bases; bases with no gene match: 7. Comments on this clonotype: Antigen unknown.

They isolated at least 6 million PBMCs from each sample. PCR was performed a second time for about 7 to 11 cycles using a sample-barcoded 5' primer and a J-beta primer mix. Each cDNA molecule carried a tag from a template-switch adaptor that contained 12 random nucleotides. A single record per CDR3 protein comes from TCRdb applying MiXCR to the 5' RACE reads. The sample lists some 1,800,000 distinct CDR3 sequences; about two fifths were seen once. This clonotype was obtained from a human donor in good health. J is TRBJ2-3 and V is TRBV2, with TRBD2 matching over 10 bases. Sequencing input: blood. CDR3 in amino acids: CASSEEAGGGNTQYF. The CDR3 region has the DNA TGTGCCAGCAGTGAGGAAGCGGGGGGGGGTAATACGCAGTATTTT.